The T cell receptor (beta chain) described here comes from a study of T cell repertoires in cytomegalovirus infection (dated by TCRdb to the late 2010s). At the level of the whole study: Donor HLA type was relevant to the analysis, because carriage of CMV infection together with the matching HLA type was indicated by public TCR beta signatures.

This clonotype was seen more than once but under ten times. What antigen it recognizes has not been identified. No per-base quality is available; no much larger clone lies one base away. General conclusions and limits of the study: The ex vivo response was dominated by HLA-C-restricted CMV-specific TCR beta clonotypes, which also provided the single most frequent clonotype in two of eight donors. In both this cohort and an independent cohort of several hundred donors, the cumulative frequency of public TCR beta family members distinguished carriers of CMV infection plus the relevant HLA type.

Sequenced using an Illumina HiSeq 1500. The public reads were reprocessed in TCRdb via fastp at Q25 and MiXCR, keeping in-frame beta chains. Rows are unified per CDR3 protein, each entry keeping the most common DNA and genes. The sample profile shows some 600,000 distinct CDR3 sequences; 20% to 25% of them were found once. The ten largest clones capture under 8.5% of the sample. The sample was CD8+ T cells from PBMCs. The TCR sequence derives from a human donor in good health (CMV status not recorded). Some clones in this sample may be carry-over from other donors' samples.

The DNA is as follows: TGTGCCAGCAGTACCCTCGTTTTGGGGGGGAATCAGCCCCAGCATTTT. Its protein product is CASSTLVLGGNQPQHF. The chain links TRBV28 with TRBJ1-5, with a tentative D gene TRBD1 over 5 matching bases. Trimming costs V 5 bases and J 4 bases, and their ends lie 18 bases apart. CDR3 length: 16 amino acids, cysteine to phenylalanine. The entry retains the CDR3 DNA only, 48 bases that are in frame from base 1. CDR1 and CDR2 are read off the germline V gene as MDHEN and SYDVKM.